The 8 T cell receptor beta chains reported below all come from one sample, sequenced in a study of OX40 agonist ivuxolimab in advanced cancers. TCRdb's copy holds only in-frame clones and misses some; the assay was immunoSEQ multiplex PCR. The repertoire holds around 50,000 clones, with around 89% as singletons. Sequenced material: CD4+ or CD8+ T cells sorted from blood, taken in a trial of the OX40 agonist ivuxolimab. The receptors shown here come from an adult with an advanced solid tumor such as melanoma, head and neck, liver or kidney cancer.

The V gene is TRBV5-1, the J gene TRBJ2-5; 12 bases align to TRBD2. Germline values: CDR1 SGHRS, CDR2 YFSETQ. Unmatched junction bases numbered 5, after V lost 4 bases and J lost 4 bases. The CDR3 extends over 15 amino acids. The CDR3 DNA reads TGCGCCAGCAGCACCCGACTAGCGGGAGCAGAGACCCAGTACTTC. This encodes CASSTRLAGAETQYF. Combining the CDR3 with reference TRBV5-1 and TRBJ2-5 gives the whole variable domain KAGVTQTPRYLIKTRGQQVTLSCSPISGHRSVSWYQQTPGQGLQFLFEYFSETQRNKGNFPGRFSGRQFSNSRSEMNVSTLELGDSALYLCASSTRLAGAETQYFGPGTRLLVL.

V is TRBV7-2 and J is TRBJ2-1; no clear D gene. The germline V gene has CDR1 SGHTA and CDR2 FQGNSA. The ends were cut back, 2 bases at V and 6 bases at J, with 8 bases in the middle. The CDR3 consists of 13 residues. This CDR3 reads CASSLNLPNEQFF. CDR3 in DNA: TGTGCCAGCAGCTTAAACCTTCCCAATGAGCAGTTCTTC.

The genes are TRBV4-2 and TRBJ2-1, with 9 bases fitting TRBD1. Germline V CDR1 and CDR2: LGHNA, YNFKEQ. The trim removed 1 base at V and 1 base at J, leaving 8 bases unmatched. This CDR3 contains 18 residues. The CDR3 protein is CASSQAPLGTGSYNEQFF. The CDR3 region has the DNA TGTGCCAGCAGCCAAGCACCCCTCGGGACAGGGTCCTACAATGAGCAGTTCTTC.

This clone was found once. CDR3 coding DNA: TGTGCCTGGAGTCTGACAGGATCTAATTCACCCCTCCACTTT. Amino acid sequence: CAWSLTGSNSPLHF. This rearrangement joins TRBV30 to TRBJ1-6; D perhaps matches TRBD1 (6 bases). This CDR3 is 14 amino acids long. Germline V gives CDR1 GTSNPN, CDR2 SVGIG (reference sequence). The V end lost 2 bases, the J end lost 6 bases, and 11 bases lay between the germline ends. Filled out from reference TRBV30 and TRBJ1-6, the complete variable domain reads SQTIHQWPATLVQPVGSPLSLECTVEGTSNPNLYWYRQAAGRGLQLLFYSVGIGQISSEVPQNLSASRPQDRQFILSSKKLLLSDSGFYLCAWSLTGSNSPLHFGNGTRLTVT.

In this sample, this clone turned up once. The chain couples TRBV5-1 to TRBJ2-7; 8 nucleotides line up with TRBD2. The CDR3 has 15 residues. The V segment lost 0 bases and the J segment 6 bases; nucleotides outside the gene matches: 8. The germline gives CDR1 SGHRS, CDR2 YFSETQ. This CDR3 is CASSLDGSGNGEQYF. As DNA, the CDR3 is TGCGCCAGCAGCTTGGATGGTAGCGGGAACGGCGAGCAGTACTTC.

The CDR3 region is CASSYSKNTEAFF. The CDR3 DNA sequence: TGTGCCAGTAGTTATAGTAAGAACACTGAAGCTTTCTTT. The chain links TRBV19 to TRBJ1-1, with D uncertain. The V gene's germline CDR1 is LNHDA and CDR2 SQIVND (reference sequence). CDR3 length: 13 residues. The V and J ends lost 5 bases and 1 base respectively, with 8 bases between them.

This chain links TRBV19 with TRBJ2-2, with 8 bases identical to TRBD1. Looked up from germline, CDR1 is LNHDA and CDR2 is SQIVND (reference sequence). V lost 8 bases to trimming and J lost 8 bases; unmatched junction nucleotides: 10. CDR3 length: 14 amino acids. The CDR3 bases are TGTGCCAGTCACCAGGACAGGGAGGCTGGGGAGCTGTTTTTT. Protein product: CASHQDREAGELFF. Using reference TRBV19 and TRBJ2-2 for the parts outside the CDR3, the full variable domain is DGGITQSPKYLFRKEGQNVTLSCEQNLNHDAMYWYRQDPGQGLRLIYYSQIVNDFQKGDIAEGYSVSREKKESFPLTVTSAQKNPTAFYLCASHQDREAGELFFGEGSRLTVL.

The chain couples TRBV11-2 to TRBJ2-7; a weak D match, TRBD1 (6 bases). From germline, CDR1 is SGHAT and CDR2 FQNNGV. V lost 0 bases to trimming and J lost 2 bases, with 14 bases between them. The CDR3 sequence is 16 residues long. In DNA, the CDR3 is TGTGCCAGCAGCTTAGAAGGGACACATGGACCCTACGAGCAGTACTTC. Its protein product is CASSLEGTHGPYEQYF.